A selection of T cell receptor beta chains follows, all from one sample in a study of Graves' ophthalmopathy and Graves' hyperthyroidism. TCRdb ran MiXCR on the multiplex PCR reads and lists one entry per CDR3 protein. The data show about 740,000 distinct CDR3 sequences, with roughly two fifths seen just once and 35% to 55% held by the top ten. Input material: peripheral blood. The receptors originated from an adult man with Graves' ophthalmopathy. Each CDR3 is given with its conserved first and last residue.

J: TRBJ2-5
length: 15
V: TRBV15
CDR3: CATSRDSRVEETQYF

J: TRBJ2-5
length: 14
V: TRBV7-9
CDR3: CASSLVTGTETQYF

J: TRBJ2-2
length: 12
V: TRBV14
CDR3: CARQAGIGELFF

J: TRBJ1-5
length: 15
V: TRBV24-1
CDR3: CASSDIGQRNQPQHF

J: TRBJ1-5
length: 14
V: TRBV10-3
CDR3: CAISSTGGNQPQHF

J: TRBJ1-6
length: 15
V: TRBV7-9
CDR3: CASSFVGTGNSPLHF

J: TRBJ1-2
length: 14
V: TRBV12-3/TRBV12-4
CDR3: CASSLVQGAHGYTF

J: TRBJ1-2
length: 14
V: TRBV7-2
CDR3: CASSKDRQNYGYTF

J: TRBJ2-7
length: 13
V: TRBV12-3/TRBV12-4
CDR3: CASNPVNSYEQYF

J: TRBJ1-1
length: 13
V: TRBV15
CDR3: CATSRDRVTEAFF